This T cell receptor (beta chain) was identified during a study of T cells in Graves' hyperthyroidism and ophthalmopathy. Using RNA transcripts as the source, TCR beta CDR3 regions were amplified. HTBI primers drove first-round RT-PCR of the TCR CDR3. TCRdb analysed the multiplex PCR reads with MiXCR anew, one entry per CDR3 protein. The table shows under 400,000 distinct CDR3 sequences, with 15% to 20% occurring only once. Germline CDR1 and CDR2: LNHDA and SQIVND (reference sequence). V was clipped by 3 bases and J by 4 bases, with 9 bases between them. This CDR3 is 14 amino acids long. The V and J genes are TRBV19 and TRBJ2-2, with a weak D call TRBD2 (6 bases). Sample: blood. This TCR was recovered from a woman aged 40 to 55 with Graves' ophthalmopathy. The CDR3 protein is CASSMRGSTGELFF. CDR3 bases: TGTGCCAGTAGTATGCGGGGTAGCACCGGGGAGCTGTTTTTT.